What follows describes a single T cell receptor (beta chain). Its antigen remains unidentified. This sample was included in a study of T cells after yellow fever vaccination. Study-wide results and caveats: Weaker, the secondary response had a peak occurring faster, on day 5 versus 15. Re-detected after boosting: most primary clones, 96% of CD4 and about 90% of CD8.

TCRdb fed the 5' RACE reads into MiXCR, producing one record per CDR3 protein. The sample contains 99,000 or so distinct CDR3 sequences, roughly 5.8% of which appear only once. The CDR3 has 14 residues. Germline V gene lookup returns CDR1 MDHEN and CDR2 SYDVKM. The V and J ends lost 3 bases and 4 bases, in that order; junction bases with no gene match: 5. The receptor's source is a man aged 18 to 30 who received the YFV17D yellow fever vaccine. This chain connects TRBV28 to TRBJ1-2; 7 bases fit TRBD1. The material sequenced was CD8+ T cells sorted from PBMCs, taken 10 days after the yellow fever booster vaccination. The CDR3 sequence is CASSFIQGGYGYTF. The CDR3 DNA is TGTGCCAGCAGTTTCATCCAGGGGGGCTATGGCTACACCTTC.